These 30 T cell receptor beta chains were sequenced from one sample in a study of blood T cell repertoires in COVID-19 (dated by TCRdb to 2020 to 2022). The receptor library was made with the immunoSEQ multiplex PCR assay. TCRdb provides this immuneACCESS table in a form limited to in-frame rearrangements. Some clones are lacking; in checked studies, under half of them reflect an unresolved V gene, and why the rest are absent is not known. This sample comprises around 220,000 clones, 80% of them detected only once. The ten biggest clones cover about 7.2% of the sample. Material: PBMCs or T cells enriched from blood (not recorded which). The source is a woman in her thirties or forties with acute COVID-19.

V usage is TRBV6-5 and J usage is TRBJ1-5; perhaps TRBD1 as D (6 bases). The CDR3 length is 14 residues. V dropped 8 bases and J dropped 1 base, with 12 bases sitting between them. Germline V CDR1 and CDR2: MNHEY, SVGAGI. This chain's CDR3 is CASATQGSNQPQHF. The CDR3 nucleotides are TGTGCCAGCGCCACACAGGGAAGCAATCAGCCCCAGCATTTT.

The DNA of the CDR3 is TGTGCCATCAGTCCAGGGCCCGGCTCCTACGAGCAGTACTTC. Amino acid sequence: CAISPGPGSYEQYF. This chain joins TRBV10-3 and TRBJ2-7; a possible D gene is TRBD1 (5 bases). From germline, CDR1 is ENHRY and CDR2 SYGVKD. The germline V and J ends were trimmed by 5 bases and 0 bases, with 11 bases remaining between them. The CDR3 is made up of 14 amino acids.

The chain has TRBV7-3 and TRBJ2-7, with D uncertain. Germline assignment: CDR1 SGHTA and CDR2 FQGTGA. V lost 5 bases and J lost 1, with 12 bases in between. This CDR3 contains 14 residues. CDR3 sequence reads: CASSPHQRSYEQYF. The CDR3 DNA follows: TGTGCCAGCAGCCCCCATCAGAGGTCCTACGAGCAGTACTTC.

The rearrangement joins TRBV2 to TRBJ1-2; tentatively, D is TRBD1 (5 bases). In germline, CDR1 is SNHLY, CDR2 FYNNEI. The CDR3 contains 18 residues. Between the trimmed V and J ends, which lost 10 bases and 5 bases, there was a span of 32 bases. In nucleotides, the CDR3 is TGTGCCACCCTTCGGCAGGGTGGGACTCCGGAGGCCATTTATGGCTACACCTTC. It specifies CATLRQGGTPEAIYGYTF.

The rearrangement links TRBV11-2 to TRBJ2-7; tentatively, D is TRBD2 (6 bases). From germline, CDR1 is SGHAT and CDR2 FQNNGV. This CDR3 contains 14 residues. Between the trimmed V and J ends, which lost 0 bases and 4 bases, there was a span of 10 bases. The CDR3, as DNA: TGTGCCAGCAGCTTAGAAGCCGGGGGATACGAGCAGTACTTC. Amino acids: CASSLEAGGYEQYF. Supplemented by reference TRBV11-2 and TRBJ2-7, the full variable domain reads EAGVAQSPRYKIIEKRQSVAFWCNPISGHATLYWYQQILGQGPKLLIQFQNNGVVDDSQLPKDRFSAERLKGVDSTLKIQPAKLEDSAVYLCASSLEAGGYEQYFGPGTRLTVT.

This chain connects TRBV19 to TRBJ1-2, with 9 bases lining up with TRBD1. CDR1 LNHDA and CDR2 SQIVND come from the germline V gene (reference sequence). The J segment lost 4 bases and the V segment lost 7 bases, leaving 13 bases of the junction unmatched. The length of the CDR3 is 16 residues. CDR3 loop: CASIKAPTTGGYGYTF. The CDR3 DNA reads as TGTGCCAGTATTAAAGCACCCACGACAGGGGGCTATGGCTACACCTTC.

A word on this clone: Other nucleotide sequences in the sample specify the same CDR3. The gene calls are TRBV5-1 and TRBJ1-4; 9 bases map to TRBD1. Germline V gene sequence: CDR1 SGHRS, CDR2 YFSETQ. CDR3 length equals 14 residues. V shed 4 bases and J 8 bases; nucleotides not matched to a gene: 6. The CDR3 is CASSLQGAGEKLFF. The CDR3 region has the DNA TGCGCCAGCAGCCTACAGGGGGCGGGGGAAAAACTGTTTTTT.

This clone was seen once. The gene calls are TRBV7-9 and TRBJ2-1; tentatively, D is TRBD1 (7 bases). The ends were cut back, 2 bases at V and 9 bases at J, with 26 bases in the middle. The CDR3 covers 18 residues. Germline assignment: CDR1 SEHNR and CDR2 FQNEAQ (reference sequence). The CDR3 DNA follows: TGTGCCAGCAGCTTATCCTACAGGGGTACAAGAGCGGGTTCTGAGCAGTTCTTC. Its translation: CASSLSYRGTRAGSEQFF.

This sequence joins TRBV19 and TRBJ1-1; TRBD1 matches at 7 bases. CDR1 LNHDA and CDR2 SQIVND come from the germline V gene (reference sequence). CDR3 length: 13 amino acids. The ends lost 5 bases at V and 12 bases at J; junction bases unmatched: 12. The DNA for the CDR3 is TGTGCCAGTAGTTCAACGGGGGACAGTAAGTCTTTCTTT. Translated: CASSSTGDSKSFF. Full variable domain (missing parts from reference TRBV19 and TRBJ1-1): DGGITQSPKYLFRKEGQNVTLSCEQNLNHDAMYWYRQDPGQGLRLIYYSQIVNDFQKGDIAEGYSVSREKKESFPLTVTSAQKNPTAFYLCASSSTGDSKSFFGQGTRLTVV.

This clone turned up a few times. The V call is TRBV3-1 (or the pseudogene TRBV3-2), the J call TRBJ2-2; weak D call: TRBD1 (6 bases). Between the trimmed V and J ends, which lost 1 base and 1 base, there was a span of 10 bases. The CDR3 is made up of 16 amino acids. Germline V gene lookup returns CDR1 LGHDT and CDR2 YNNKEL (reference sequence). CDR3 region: CASSQVGGQNTGELFF. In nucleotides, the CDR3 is TGTGCCAGCAGCCAAGTAGGGGGACAGAACACCGGGGAGCTGTTTTTT.

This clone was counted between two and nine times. CDR3 bases: TGTGCCAGCACACCAAACAGGGGGCAGGGCTACACCTTC. As protein: CASTPNRGQGYTF. The V call is TRBV14, the J call TRBJ1-2, with 9 positions matching TRBD1. The CDR3 length is 13 residues. Germline CDR1 SGHDN, CDR2 FVKESK. The J segment lost 8 bases and the V segment lost 7 bases, leaving 8 bases of the junction unmatched.

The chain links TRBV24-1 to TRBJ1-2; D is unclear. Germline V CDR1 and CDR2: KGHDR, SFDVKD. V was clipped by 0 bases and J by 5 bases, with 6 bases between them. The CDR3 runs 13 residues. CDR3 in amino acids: CATSDLTGYGYTF. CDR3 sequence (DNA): TGTGCCACCAGTGATTTGACGGGGTATGGCTACACCTTC.

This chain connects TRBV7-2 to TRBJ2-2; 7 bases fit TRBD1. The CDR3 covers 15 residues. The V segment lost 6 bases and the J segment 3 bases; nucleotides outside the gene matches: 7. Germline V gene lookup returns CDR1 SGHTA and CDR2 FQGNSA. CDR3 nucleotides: TGTGCCAGCAGACGTAGGACAGGCGACACCGGGGAGCTGTTTTTT. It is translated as CASRRRTGDTGELFF.

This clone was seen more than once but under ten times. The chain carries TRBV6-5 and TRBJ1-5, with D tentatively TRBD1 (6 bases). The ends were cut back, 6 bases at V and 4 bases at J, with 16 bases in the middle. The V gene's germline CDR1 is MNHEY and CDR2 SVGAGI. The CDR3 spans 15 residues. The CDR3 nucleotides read TGTGCCAGCAGCGACACGGACAGAGAGAATCAGCCCCAGCATTTT. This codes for CASSDTDRENQPQHF.

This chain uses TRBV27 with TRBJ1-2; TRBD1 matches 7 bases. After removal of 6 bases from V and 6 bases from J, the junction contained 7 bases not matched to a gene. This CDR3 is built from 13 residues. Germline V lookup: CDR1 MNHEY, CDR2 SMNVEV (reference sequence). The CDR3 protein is CASSRGEENGYTF. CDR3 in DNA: TGTGCCAGCAGCAGGGGGGAGGAGAATGGCTACACCTTC.

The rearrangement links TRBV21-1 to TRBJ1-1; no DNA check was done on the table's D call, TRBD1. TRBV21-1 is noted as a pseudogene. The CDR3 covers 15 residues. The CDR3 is CASSLQDNPNTEAFF. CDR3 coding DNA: TGTGCCAGCAGCCTCCAAGACAACCCGAACACTGAAGCTTTCTTT.

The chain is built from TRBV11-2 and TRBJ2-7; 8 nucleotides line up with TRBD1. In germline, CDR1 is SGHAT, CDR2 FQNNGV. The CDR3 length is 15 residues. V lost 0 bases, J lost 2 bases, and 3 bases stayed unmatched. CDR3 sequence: CASSLDRGRAYEQYF. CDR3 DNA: TGTGCCAGCAGCTTAGACAGGGGGCGCGCCTACGAGCAGTACTTC. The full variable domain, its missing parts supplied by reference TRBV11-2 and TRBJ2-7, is EAGVAQSPRYKIIEKRQSVAFWCNPISGHATLYWYQQILGQGPKLLIQFQNNGVVDDSQLPKDRFSAERLKGVDSTLKIQPAKLEDSAVYLCASSLDRGRAYEQYFGPGTRLTVT.

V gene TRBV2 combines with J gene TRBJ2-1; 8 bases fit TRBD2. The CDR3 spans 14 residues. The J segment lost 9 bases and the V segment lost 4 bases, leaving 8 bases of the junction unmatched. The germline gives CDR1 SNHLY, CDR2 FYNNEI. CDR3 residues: CASSGGTRFGEQFF. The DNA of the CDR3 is TGTGCCAGCAGTGGAGGGACTAGATTTGGTGAGCAGTTCTTC.

Here the CDR3 reads CASSRQGTGDNEQYF. The CDR3 DNA reads TGTGCCAGCAGCCGTCAAGGGACAGGGGACAACGAGCAGTACTTC. The V and J genes are TRBV6-5 and TRBJ2-7; 10 nucleotides match TRBD1. Trimming took 6 bases from V and 5 from J; bases not matched to a gene: 10. The germline CDR1 and CDR2 sequences are MNHEY and SVGAGI. This CDR3 has 15 residues.

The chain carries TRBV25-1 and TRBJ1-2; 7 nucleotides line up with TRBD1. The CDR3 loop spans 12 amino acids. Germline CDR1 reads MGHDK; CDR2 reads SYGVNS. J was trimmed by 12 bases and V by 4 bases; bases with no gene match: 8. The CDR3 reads CASSAQGVRNTF. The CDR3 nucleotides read TGTGCCAGCAGTGCGCAGGGGGTACGTAACACCTTC.

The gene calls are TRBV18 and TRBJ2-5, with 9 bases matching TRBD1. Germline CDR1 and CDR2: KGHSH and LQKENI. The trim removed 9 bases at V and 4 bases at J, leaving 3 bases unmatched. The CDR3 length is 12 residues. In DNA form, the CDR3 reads TGTGCCAGTGCGGACAGGGGAGAGACCCAGTACTTC. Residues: CASADRGETQYF.

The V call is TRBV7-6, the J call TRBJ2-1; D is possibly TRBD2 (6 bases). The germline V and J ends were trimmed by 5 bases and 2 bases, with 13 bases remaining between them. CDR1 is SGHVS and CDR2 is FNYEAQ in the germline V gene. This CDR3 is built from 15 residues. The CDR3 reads CASSLSGWPYNEQFF. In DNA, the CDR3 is TGTGCCAGCAGCCTGAGCGGGTGGCCCTACAATGAGCAGTTCTTC.

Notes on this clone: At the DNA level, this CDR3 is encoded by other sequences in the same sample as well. DNA of the CDR3: TGTGCCAGCAGCTTGGGGGACAGAAGGAACACTGAAGCTTTCTTT. It yields the protein CASSLGDRRNTEAFF. The gene calls are TRBV7-2 and TRBJ1-1; 7 bases fit TRBD1. The CDR3 length is 15 residues. Germline V gives CDR1 SGHTA, CDR2 FQGNSA. The V gene end was trimmed by 3 bases and the J gene end by 1 base; junction bases not matched to a gene: 5.

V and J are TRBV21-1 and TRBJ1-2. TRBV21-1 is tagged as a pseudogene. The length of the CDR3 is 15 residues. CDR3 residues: CASSKSRFGGYGYTF. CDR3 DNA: TGTGCCAGCAGCAAAAGCAGGTTTGGAGGCTATGGCTACACCTTC.

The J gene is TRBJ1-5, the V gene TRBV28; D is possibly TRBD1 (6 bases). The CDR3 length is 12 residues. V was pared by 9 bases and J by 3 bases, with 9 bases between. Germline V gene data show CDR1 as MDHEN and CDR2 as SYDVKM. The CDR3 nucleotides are TGTGCCAGTTACAGGGCCAATCAGCCCCAGCATTTT. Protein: CASYRANQPQHF.

CDR3 sequence: CSASRVVDTEAFF. CDR3 nucleotide sequence: TGCAGCGCCTCCAGGGTTGTCGACACTGAAGCTTTCTTT. The V gene is TRBV29-1, the J gene TRBJ1-1; D might be TRBD1 (5 bases). Germline-derived CDR1 and CDR2 are SQVTM and ANQGSEA. V was cut by 7 bases and J by 3 bases, with 15 bases left in between. The CDR3 extends over 13 amino acids.

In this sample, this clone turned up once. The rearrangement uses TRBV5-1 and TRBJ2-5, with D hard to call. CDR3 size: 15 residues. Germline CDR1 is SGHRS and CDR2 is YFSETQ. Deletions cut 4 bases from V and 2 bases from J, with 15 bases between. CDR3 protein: CASSPVLGEQETQYF. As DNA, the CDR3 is TGCGCCAGCAGCCCAGTACTGGGCGAACAAGAGACCCAGTACTTC.

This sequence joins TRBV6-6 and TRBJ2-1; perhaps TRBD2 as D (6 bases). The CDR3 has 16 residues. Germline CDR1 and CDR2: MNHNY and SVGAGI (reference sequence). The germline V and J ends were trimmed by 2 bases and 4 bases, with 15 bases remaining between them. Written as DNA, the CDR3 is TGTGCCAGCAGTTACCCCGGGCCCGGGGGTTACAATGAGCAGTTCTTC. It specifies CASSYPGPGGYNEQFF.

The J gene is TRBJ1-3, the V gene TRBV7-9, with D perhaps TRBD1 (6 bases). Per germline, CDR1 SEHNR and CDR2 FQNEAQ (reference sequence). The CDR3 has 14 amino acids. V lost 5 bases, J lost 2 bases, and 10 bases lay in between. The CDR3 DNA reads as TGTGCCAGCAGCGGAGGGGGGGCTGGAAACACCATATATTTT. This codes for CASSGGGAGNTIYF.

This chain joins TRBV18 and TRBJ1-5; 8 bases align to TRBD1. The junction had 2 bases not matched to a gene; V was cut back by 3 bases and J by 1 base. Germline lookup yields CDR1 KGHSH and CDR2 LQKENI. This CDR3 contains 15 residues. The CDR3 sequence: CASSPRGQSNQPQHF. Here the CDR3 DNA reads TGTGCCAGCTCACCCAGGGGGCAGAGCAATCAGCCCCAGCATTTT.